This TCR beta chain emerged from a study of immune cell composition in non-small cell lung cancer. Looking at the study overall: Tumours were mainly lung adenocarcinoma or squamous cell carcinoma.

Comment on this clone: Its matching antigen is unknown.

Clones were read by immunoSEQ multiplex PCR, and TCRdb kept only the in-frame ones, dropping some. The sample lists thousands of clones; more than 65% were seen once. The CDR3 spans 18 residues. The V end was cut by 5 bases, the J end by 5 bases, with 25 bases between. The germline CDR1 and CDR2 sequences are PRHDT and FYEKMQ (reference sequence). Points from the study as a whole: Squamous carcinomas (approximately 80%) more often had tumour-associated clones >0.5% than adenocarcinomas (roughly 35%).

The source material was lung tumor tissue. The chain combines TRBV13 with TRBJ2-1, with a possible D match to TRBD1 (6 bases). This sequence originates from a human donor with non-small cell lung cancer. Here the CDR3 DNA reads TGTGCCAGCAGCGAGGATGATGTTTTGGGGGCGCCTGACAATGAGCAGTTCTTC. This gives the protein CASSEDDVLGAPDNEQFF.